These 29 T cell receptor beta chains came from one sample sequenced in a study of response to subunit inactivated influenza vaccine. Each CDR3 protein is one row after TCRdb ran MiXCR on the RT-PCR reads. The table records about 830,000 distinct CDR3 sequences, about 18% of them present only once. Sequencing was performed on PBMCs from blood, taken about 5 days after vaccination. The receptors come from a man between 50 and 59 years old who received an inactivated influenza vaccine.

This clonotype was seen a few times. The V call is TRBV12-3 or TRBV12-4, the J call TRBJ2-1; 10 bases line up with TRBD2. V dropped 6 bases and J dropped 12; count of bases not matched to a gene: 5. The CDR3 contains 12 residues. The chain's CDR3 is CASSLERGGQFF. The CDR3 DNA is TGTGCCAGCAGCCTAGAGCGGGGGGGGCAGTTCTTC.

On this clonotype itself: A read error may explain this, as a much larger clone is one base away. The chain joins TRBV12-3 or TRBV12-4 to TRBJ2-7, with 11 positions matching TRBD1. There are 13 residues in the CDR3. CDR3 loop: CAGSGTGGYEQYF. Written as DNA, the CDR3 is TGTGCCGGCAGCGGGACAGGGGGCTACGAGCAGTACTTC.

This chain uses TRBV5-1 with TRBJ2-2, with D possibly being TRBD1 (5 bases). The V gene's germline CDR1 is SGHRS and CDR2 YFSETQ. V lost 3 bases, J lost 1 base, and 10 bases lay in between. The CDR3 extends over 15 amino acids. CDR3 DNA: TGCGCCAGCAGCTGGGCGCAGGGGAACACCGGGGAGCTGTTTTTT. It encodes CASSWAQGNTGELFF.

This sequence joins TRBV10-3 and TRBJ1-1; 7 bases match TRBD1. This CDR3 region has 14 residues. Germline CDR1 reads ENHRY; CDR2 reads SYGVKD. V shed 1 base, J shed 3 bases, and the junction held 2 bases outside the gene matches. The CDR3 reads CAISELTGDTEAFF. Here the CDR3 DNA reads TGTGCCATCAGTGAGTTAACAGGGGACACTGAAGCTTTCTTT.

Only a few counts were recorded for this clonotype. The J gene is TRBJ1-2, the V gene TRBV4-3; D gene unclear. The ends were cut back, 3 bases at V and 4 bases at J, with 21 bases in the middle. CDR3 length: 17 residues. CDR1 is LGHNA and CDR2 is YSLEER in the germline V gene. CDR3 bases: TGCGCCAGCAGCCACGCGACCGGCAGGTGGACCGCCTATGGCTACACCTTC. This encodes CASSHATGRWTAYGYTF.

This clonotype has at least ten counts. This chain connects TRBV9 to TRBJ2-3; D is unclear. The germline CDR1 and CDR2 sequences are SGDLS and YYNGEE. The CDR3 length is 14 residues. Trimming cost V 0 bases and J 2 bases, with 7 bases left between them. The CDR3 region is CASSVAGSTDTQYF. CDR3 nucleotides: TGTGCCAGCAGCGTAGCAGGCTCCACAGATACGCAGTATTTT.

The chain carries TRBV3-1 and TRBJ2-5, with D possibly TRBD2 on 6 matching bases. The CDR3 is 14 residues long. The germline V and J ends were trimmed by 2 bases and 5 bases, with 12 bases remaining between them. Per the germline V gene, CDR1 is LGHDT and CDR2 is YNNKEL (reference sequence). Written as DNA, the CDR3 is TGTGCCAGCAGCCAAAATGGAGGGGCTGAGACCCAGTACTTC. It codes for CASSQNGGAETQYF.

DNA of the CDR3: TGCGCCAGCAGCTTGGGTGGCAGAGAAATTGAAGCTTTCTTT. Translated, it gives CASSLGGREIEAFF. The chain is built from TRBV5-1 and TRBJ1-1, with unresolved D. The CDR3 totals 14 residues. The ends were cut back, 0 bases at V and 7 bases at J, with 13 bases in the middle. Per the germline V gene, CDR1 is SGHRS and CDR2 is YFSETQ. Full variable domain (remainder filled in from reference TRBV5-1 and TRBJ1-1): KAGVTQTPRYLIKTRGQQVTLSCSPISGHRSVSWYQQTPGQGLQFLFEYFSETQRNKGNFPGRFSGRQFSNSRSEMNVSTLELGDSALYLCASSLGGREIEAFFGQGTRLTVV.

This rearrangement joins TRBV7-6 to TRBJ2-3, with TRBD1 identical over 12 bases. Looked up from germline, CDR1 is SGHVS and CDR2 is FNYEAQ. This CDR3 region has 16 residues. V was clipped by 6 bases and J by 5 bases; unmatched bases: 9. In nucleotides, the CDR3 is TGTGCCAGCAGACCGTTCGGGACAGGGGGCGGAGATACGCAGTATTTT. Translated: CASRPFGTGGGDTQYF.

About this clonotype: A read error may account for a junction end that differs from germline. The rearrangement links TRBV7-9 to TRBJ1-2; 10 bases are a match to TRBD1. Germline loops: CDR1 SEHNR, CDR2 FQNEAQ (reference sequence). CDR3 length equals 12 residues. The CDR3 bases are TGTGCCAGCAGTTACGGACAGGGGGACCTGGCCTTC. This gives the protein CASSYGQGDLAF. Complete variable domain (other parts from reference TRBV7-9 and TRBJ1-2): DTGVSQNPRHKITKRGQNVTFRCDPISEHNRLYWYRQTLGQGPEFLTYFQNEAQLEKSRLLSDRFSAERPKGSFSTLEIQRTEQGDSAMYLCASSYGQGDLAFGSGTRLTVV.

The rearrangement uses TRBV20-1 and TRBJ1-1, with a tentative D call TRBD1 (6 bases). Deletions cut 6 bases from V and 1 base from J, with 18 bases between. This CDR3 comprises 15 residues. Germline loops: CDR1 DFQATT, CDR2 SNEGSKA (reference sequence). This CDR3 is CSARTARGQNTEAFF. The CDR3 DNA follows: TGCAGTGCCAGGACAGCGCGGGGGCAGAACACTGAAGCTTTCTTT.

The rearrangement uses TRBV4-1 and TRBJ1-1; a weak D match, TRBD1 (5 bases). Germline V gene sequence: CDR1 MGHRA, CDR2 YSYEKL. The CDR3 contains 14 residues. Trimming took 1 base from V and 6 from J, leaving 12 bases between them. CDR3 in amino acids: CASSQGGGDPEAFF. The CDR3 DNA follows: TGCGCCAGCAGCCAAGGTGGGGGGGATCCTGAAGCTTTCTTT.

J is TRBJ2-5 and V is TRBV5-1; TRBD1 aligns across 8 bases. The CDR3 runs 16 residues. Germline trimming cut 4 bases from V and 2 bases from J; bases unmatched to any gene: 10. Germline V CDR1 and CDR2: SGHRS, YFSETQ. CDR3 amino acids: CASSVGQANLQETQYF. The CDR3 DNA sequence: TGCGCCAGCAGCGTGGGACAGGCGAACTTGCAAGAGACCCAGTACTTC.

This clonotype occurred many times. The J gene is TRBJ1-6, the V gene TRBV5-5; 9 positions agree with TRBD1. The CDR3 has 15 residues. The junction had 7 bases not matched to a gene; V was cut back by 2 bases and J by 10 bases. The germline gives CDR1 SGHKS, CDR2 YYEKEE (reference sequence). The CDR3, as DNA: TGTGCCAGCAGCTTTGAGACAGGGACAGGGTCACCCCTCCACTTT. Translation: CASSFETGTGSPLHF. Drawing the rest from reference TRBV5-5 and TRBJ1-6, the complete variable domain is DAGVTQSPTHLIKTRGQQVTLRCSPISGHKSVSWYQQVLGQGPQFIFQYYEKEERGRGNFPDRFSARQFPNYSSELNVNALLLGDSALYLCASSFETGTGSPLHFGNGTRLTVT.

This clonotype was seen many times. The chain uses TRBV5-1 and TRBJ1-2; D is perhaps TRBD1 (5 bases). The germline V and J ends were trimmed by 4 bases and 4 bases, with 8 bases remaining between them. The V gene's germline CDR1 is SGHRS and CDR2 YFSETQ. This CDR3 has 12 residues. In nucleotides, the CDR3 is TGCGCCAGCAGCCCGGGGACCTATGGCTACACCTTC. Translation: CASSPGTYGYTF.

The CDR3 coding sequence is TGTGCCAGCAGGCCTCGGGGTGCTGGGGCCAACGTCCTGACTTTC. Amino acids: CASRPRGAGANVLTF. This rearrangement joins TRBV6-2 or TRBV6-3 to TRBJ2-6, with a tentative D call TRBD2 (5 bases). Germline V gene lookup returns CDR1 MNHEY and CDR2 SVGEGT. Trimming stripped 6 bases from V and 2 bases from J, with 11 bases between. The CDR3 has 15 amino acids.

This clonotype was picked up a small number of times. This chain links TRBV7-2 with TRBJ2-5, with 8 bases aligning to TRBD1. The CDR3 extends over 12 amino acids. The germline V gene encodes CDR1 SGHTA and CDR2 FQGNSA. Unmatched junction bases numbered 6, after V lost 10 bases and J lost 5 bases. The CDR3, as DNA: TGTGCCATTCTTCAGGGGGCTGAGACCCAGTACTTC. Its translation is CAILQGAETQYF.

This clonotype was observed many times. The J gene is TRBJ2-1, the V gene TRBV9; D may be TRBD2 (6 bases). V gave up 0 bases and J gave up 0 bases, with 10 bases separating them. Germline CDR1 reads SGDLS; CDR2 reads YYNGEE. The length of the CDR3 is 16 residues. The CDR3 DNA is TGTGCCAGCAGCGTAGTTGGCGGGAACTCCTACAATGAGCAGTTCTTC. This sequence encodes CASSVVGGNSYNEQFF.

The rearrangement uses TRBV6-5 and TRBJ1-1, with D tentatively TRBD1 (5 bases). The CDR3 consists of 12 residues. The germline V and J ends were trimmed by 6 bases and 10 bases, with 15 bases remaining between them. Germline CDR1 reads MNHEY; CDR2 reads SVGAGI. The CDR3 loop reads CASRPSGGSAFF. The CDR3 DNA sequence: TGTGCCAGCAGACCATCCGGGGGGTCAGCTTTCTTT.

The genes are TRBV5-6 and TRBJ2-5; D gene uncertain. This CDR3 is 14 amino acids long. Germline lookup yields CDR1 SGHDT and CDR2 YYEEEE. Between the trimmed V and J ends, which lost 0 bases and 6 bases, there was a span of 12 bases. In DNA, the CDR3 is TGTGCCAGCAGCTTGGCCCCCGCTCCGCAGACCCAGTACTTC. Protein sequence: CASSLAPAPQTQYF. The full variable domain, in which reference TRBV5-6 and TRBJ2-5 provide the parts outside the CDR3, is DAGVTQSPTHLIKTRGQQVTLRCSPKSGHDTVSWYQQALGQGPQFIFQYYEEEERQRGNFPDRFSGHQFPNYSSELNVNALLLGDSALYLCASSLAPAPQTQYFGPGTRLLVL.

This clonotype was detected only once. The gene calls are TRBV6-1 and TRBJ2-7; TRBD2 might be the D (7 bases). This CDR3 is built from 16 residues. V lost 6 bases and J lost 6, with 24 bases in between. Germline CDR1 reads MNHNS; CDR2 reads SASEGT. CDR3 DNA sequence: TGTGCCAGCAGCTCAGGAAGAGTGGGGGGGGCGGCCGAGCAGTACTTC. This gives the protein CASSSGRVGGAAEQYF.

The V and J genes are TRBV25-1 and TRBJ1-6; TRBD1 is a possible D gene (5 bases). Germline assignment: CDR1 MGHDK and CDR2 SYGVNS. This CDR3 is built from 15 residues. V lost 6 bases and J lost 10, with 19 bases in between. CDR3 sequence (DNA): TGTGCCAGCAGCCACGGGACGGCTCTAAGATCACCCCTCCACTTT. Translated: CASSHGTALRSPLHF.

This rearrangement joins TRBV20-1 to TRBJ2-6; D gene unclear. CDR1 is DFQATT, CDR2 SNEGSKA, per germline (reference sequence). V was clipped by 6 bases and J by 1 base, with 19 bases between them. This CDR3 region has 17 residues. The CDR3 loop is CSAHRRLVSSGANVLTF. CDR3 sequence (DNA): TGCAGTGCCCACCGGCGGCTAGTCTCATCTGGGGCCAACGTCCTGACTTTC.

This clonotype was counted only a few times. This CDR3 is CSGRARGEQYF. In DNA form, the CDR3 reads TGCAGTGGGAGGGCCCGTGGCGAGCAGTACTTC. The V call is TRBV20-1, the J call TRBJ2-7, with a weak D call TRBD2 (6 bases). Germline V gives CDR1 DFQATT, CDR2 SNEGSKA (reference sequence). The CDR3 covers 11 residues. Trimming removed 7 bases from V and 6 bases from J, with 13 bases in between.

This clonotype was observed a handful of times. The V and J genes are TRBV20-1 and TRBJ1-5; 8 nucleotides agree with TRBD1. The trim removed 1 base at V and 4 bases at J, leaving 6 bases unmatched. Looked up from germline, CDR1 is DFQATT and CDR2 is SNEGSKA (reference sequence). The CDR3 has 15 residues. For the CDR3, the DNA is TGCAGTGCTAGAGTTCGACAGGGGATTAATCAGCCCCAGCATTTT. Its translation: CSARVRQGINQPQHF.

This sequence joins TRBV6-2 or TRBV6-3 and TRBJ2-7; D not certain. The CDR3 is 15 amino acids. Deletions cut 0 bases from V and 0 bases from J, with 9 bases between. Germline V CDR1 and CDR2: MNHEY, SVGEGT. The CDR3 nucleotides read TGTGCCAGCAGTTACTCGGCCAGAAACTCCTACGAGCAGTACTTC. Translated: CASSYSARNSYEQYF.

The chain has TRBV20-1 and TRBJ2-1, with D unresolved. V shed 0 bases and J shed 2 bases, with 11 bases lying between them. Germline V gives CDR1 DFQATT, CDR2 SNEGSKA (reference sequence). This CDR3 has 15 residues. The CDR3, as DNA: TGCAGTGCTAGAGATCCCGGAATTACCTACAATGAGCAGTTCTTC. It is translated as CSARDPGITYNEQFF.

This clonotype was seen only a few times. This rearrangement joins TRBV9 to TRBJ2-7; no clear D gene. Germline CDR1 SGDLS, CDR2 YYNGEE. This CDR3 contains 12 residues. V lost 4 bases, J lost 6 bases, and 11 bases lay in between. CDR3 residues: CASSTDVSEQYF. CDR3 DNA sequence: TGTGCCAGCAGCACCGACGTCAGCGAGCAGTACTTC.

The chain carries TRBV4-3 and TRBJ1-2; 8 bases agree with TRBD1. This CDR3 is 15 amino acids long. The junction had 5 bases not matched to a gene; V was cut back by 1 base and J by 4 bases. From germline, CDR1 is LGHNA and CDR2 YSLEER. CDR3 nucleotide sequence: TGCGCCAGCAGCCAAGTGGGACAGGCAGTCTATGGCTACACCTTC. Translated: CASSQVGQAVYGYTF.